The clone carrying this T cell receptor beta chain was counted a single time. A second PCR, run for about 6 to 11 cycles, used a sample-barcoded 5' primer plus a J-beta primer mix. MiXCR was run by TCRdb on the 5' RACE reads, yielding one entry per CDR3 protein. The data show 1.5 million to 2 million distinct CDR3 sequences, about 50% seen once. This entry comes from a study of blood T cells in healthy people across ages. Germline V gives CDR1 MDHEN, CDR2 SYDVKM. Trimming removed 5 bases from V and 4 bases from J; junction bases left unmatched: 9. The CDR3 consists of 15 residues. Per sample, at least 5 micrograms of total RNA were extracted.

The source is a woman in her 40s in good health. V usage is TRBV28 and J usage is TRBJ2-7; 9 nucleotides line up with TRBD2. Sequences were obtained from blood. As DNA, the CDR3 is TGTGCCAGCAGTCCACGGCGGGGGGGCCCTTACGAGCAGTACTTC. It specifies CASSPRRGGPYEQYF.